These 26 T cell receptor beta chains were sequenced from one sample in a study of control samples from healthy donors and cancer patients. The table came from immunoSEQ multiplex PCR; TCRdb's copy has only in-frame clones and leaves some out. The table records 140,000 or so clones, about nine tenths of them present only once. Material: blood. The origin of the receptors is a man aged 25-45 years in good health.

This clone was counted a single time. Other nucleotide sequences in the sample specify the same CDR3. V usage is TRBV6-5 and J usage is TRBJ1-3; TRBD1 matches 7 bases. CDR3 length equals 15 residues. Unmatched junction bases numbered 5, after V lost 6 bases and J lost 0 bases. Germline CDR1 is MNHEY and CDR2 is SVGAGI. The CDR3 sequence is CASSRDRDSGNTIYF. The CDR3 nucleotides read TGTGCCAGCAGCCGTGACAGGGACTCTGGAAACACCATATATTTT.

The V and J genes are TRBV13 and TRBJ2-2, with D perhaps TRBD2 (6 bases). The germline V and J ends were trimmed by 2 bases and 4 bases, with 14 bases remaining between them. The CDR3 sequence is 16 residues long. CDR1 PRHDT and CDR2 FYEKMQ come from the germline V gene (reference sequence). CDR3 residues: CASSLLTGTSTGELFF. DNA of the CDR3: TGTGCCAGCAGCTTACTAACCGGGACTTCCACCGGGGAGCTGTTTTTT.

The V gene is TRBV7-3, the J gene TRBJ2-7; D possibly uses TRBD1 or TRBD2 (6 bases each). V lost 1 base, J lost 3 bases, and 13 bases lay in between. Germline CDR1 reads SGHTA; CDR2 reads FQGTGA. This CDR3 has 15 amino acids. CDR3 protein: CASSLIPGAIYEQYF. The CDR3 DNA is TGTGCCAGCAGCTTAATTCCGGGGGCGATCTACGAGCAGTACTTC.

The chain recombines TRBV28 with TRBJ2-3, with 9 bases that match TRBD1. CDR1 is MDHEN and CDR2 is SYDVKM in the germline V gene. V trimming: 11 bases; J trimming: 6 bases; junction bases outside the gene matches: 9. The length of the CDR3 is 13 residues. CDR3 amino acids: CASQGQGFDTQYF. The CDR3 nucleotides read TGTGCCTCCCAGGGACAGGGATTTGATACGCAGTATTTT.

The V and J genes are TRBV25-1 and TRBJ2-1; D is perhaps TRBD2 (5 bases). Germline CDR1 reads MGHDK; CDR2 reads SYGVNS. The CDR3 contains 17 residues. Trimming removed 3 bases from V and 0 bases from J, with 15 bases in between. CDR3 region: CASSDVAGGPSYNEQFF. CDR3 nucleotide sequence: TGTGCCAGCAGTGACGTCGCTGGAGGACCCTCCTACAATGAGCAGTTCTTC.

This chain joins TRBV9 and TRBJ1-1; no clear D gene. Trimming pared 3 bases from V and 1 base from J, leaving 19 bases between. Germline-derived CDR1 and CDR2 are SGDLS and YYNGEE. The CDR3 covers 17 residues. CDR3: CASSAETNGIRNTEAFF. The CDR3 region has the DNA TGTGCCAGCAGCGCCGAAACGAACGGAATTAGGAACACTGAAGCTTTCTTT.

The CDR3 region is CASSGGQGYGYTF. DNA of the CDR3: TGTGCCAGCAGCGGAGGACAGGGTTATGGCTACACCTTC. V and J are TRBV6-5 and TRBJ1-2; TRBD1 agrees at 8 bases. The J segment lost 5 bases and the V segment lost 6 bases, leaving 5 bases of the junction unmatched. Looked up from germline, CDR1 is MNHEY and CDR2 is SVGAGI. This CDR3 region has 13 residues.

The V gene is TRBV19, the J gene TRBJ2-2, with TRBD2 identical over 8 bases. The CDR3 has 15 residues. Germline CDR1 and CDR2: LNHDA and SQIVND (reference sequence). V trimming: 10 bases; J trimming: 4 bases; junction bases outside the gene matches: 11. The CDR3 is CATHLGLASTGELFF. As DNA, the CDR3 is TGTGCCACCCACTTAGGACTAGCCTCCACCGGGGAGCTGTTTTTT. The variable domain in full, completed from reference TRBV19 and TRBJ2-2, reads DGGITQSPKYLFRKEGQNVTLSCEQNLNHDAMYWYRQDPGQGLRLIYYSQIVNDFQKGDIAEGYSVSREKKESFPLTVTSAQKNPTAFYLCATHLGLASTGELFFGEGSRLTVL.

The V and J genes are TRBV10-3 and TRBJ1-1; D not certain. This CDR3 comprises 14 residues. V was clipped by 6 bases and J by 4 bases, with 15 bases between them. The germline gives CDR1 ENHRY, CDR2 SYGVKD. The CDR3 DNA reads as TGTGCCATCAGGGGAACGAGGCAGACCACTGAAGCTTTCTTT. It yields the protein CAIRGTRQTTEAFF.

About this clone itself: Other DNA sequences in this specimen translate into the identical CDR3. The chain employs TRBV14 and TRBJ1-6, with TRBD1 as a possible D gene (5 bases). The CDR3 consists of 15 residues. CDR1 and CDR2 (germline): SGHDN, FVKESK. V was clipped by 1 base and J by 9 bases, with 13 bases between them. The CDR3 loop is CASSQVAGGGSPLHF. The CDR3 DNA reads TGTGCCAGCAGCCAAGTGGCGGGGGGGGGTTCACCCCTCCACTTT.

The rearrangement links TRBV21-1 to TRBJ2-1; the listed D gene, TRBD2, was not tested against the DNA. TRBV21-1 is tagged as a pseudogene. CDR3 length: 16 residues. Here the CDR3 reads CASRGTSAPRNNEQFF. The CDR3 DNA reads TGTGCCAGCAGAGGGACTAGCGCCCCTCGGAACAATGAGCAGTTCTTC.

The chain uses TRBV28 and TRBJ1-4; D possibly corresponds to TRBD1 (5 bases). This CDR3 is built from 14 residues. V lost 3 bases to trimming and J lost 4 bases, with 9 bases between them. From germline, CDR1 is MDHEN and CDR2 SYDVKM. DNA of the CDR3: TGTGCCAGCAGTTTCCCTGGGGGTAATGAAAAACTGTTTTTT. Amino acid sequence: CASSFPGGNEKLFF. The whole variable domain, filled in from reference TRBV28 and TRBJ1-4, reads DVKVTQSSRYLVKRTGEKVFLECVQDMDHENMFWYRQDPGLGLRLIYFSYDVKMKEKGDIPEGYSVSREKKERFSLILESASTNQTSMYLCASSFPGGNEKLFFGSGTQLSVL.

The CDR3 region has the DNA TGTGCCAGCAGCCACGAACAGGGTTCCTACAATGAGCAGTTCTTC. Translating it yields CASSHEQGSYNEQFF. The chain uses TRBV6-5 and TRBJ2-1, with D perhaps matching TRBD1 (6 bases). V gave up 6 bases and J gave up 1 base, with 13 bases separating them. This CDR3 is built from 15 residues. Germline CDR1 is MNHEY and CDR2 is SVGAGI.

V gene TRBV27 combines with J gene TRBJ2-7, with D possibly matching TRBD1 (6 bases). Germline CDR1 is MNHEY and CDR2 is SMNVEV (reference sequence). The V gene lost 5 bases and the J gene lost 1 base, with 12 bases spanning the gap. The CDR3 totals 14 residues. Here the CDR3 reads CASSQQGESYEQYF. The DNA for the CDR3 is TGTGCCAGCAGTCAACAGGGAGAGTCCTACGAGCAGTACTTC.

V gene TRBV19 combines with J gene TRBJ1-5, with 8 bases that match TRBD1. CDR3 size: 14 residues. Trimming at V came to 3 bases and at J to 5 bases, leaving 3 bases not matched to a gene. Germline values: CDR1 LNHDA, CDR2 SQIVND (reference sequence). In nucleotides, the CDR3 is TGTGCCAGTAGTATGGCAGGGGGCGATCAGCCCCAGCATTTT. It codes for CASSMAGGDQPQHF.

This chain joins TRBV21-1 and TRBJ1-4. TRBV21-1 is marked as a pseudogene. CDR3 length: 13 residues. Here the CDR3 DNA reads TGTGCCAGCGCGGGGAAGAGTAATGAAAAACTGTTTTTT. It codes for CASAGKSNEKLFF.

V usage is TRBV2 and J usage is TRBJ2-2, with 8 bases lining up with TRBD1. The CDR3 runs to 14 residues. J gave up 7 bases and V 7 bases, and 8 bases lay outside the gene matches. Germline values: CDR1 SNHLY, CDR2 FYNNEI. CDR3 in amino acids: CASKPDRVGGELFF. The CDR3, as DNA: TGTGCCAGCAAACCGGACAGGGTCGGCGGGGAGCTGTTTTTT. Combining the CDR3 with reference TRBV2 and TRBJ2-2 gives the whole variable domain EPEVTQTPSHQVTQMGQEVILRCVPISNHLYFYWYRQILGQKVEFLVSFYNNEISEKSEIFDDQFSVERPDGSNFTLKIRSTKLEDSAMYFCASKPDRVGGELFFGEGSRLTVL.

This sequence joins TRBV7-9 and TRBJ2-2; 14 bases match TRBD2. This CDR3 is built from 17 residues. Germline CDR1 and CDR2: SEHNR and FQNEAQ (reference sequence). After removal of 4 bases from V and 1 base from J, the junction contained 2 bases not matched to a gene. CDR3 DNA: TGTGCCAGCAGCTCAGGGACTAGCGGGGGGAACACCGGGGAGCTGTTTTTT. It translates to CASSSGTSGGNTGELFF.

The chain is built from TRBV27 and TRBJ1-2; 7 nucleotides line up with TRBD1. The CDR3 totals 12 residues. Germline CDR1 MNHEY, CDR2 SMNVEV (reference sequence). V was pared by 10 bases and J by 7 bases, with 9 bases of the junction left unmatched. The CDR3 coding sequence is TGTGCCATCAAACAGGGGCGTGGTGGCTACACCTTC. Translation gives CAIKQGRGGYTF.

The CDR3 reads CASSFTGGNEKLFF. CDR3 bases: TGTGCCAGCAGTTTTACAGGGGGGAATGAAAAACTGTTTTTT. This chain links TRBV6-5 with TRBJ1-4; 8 bases are shared with TRBD1. The junction had 3 bases not matched to a gene; V was cut back by 4 bases and J by 5 bases. Germline V gene sequence: CDR1 MNHEY, CDR2 SVGAGI. The CDR3 length is 14 residues.

This chain connects TRBV5-1 to TRBJ1-2; 8 nucleotides agree with TRBD1. V shed 9 bases, J shed 8 bases, and the junction held 6 bases outside the gene matches. The CDR3 runs to 11 residues. Germline loops: CDR1 SGHRS, CDR2 YFSETQ. CDR3 sequence (DNA): TGCGCCACCGCGACAGGGGAAGGCTACACCTTC. Its translation: CATATGEGYTF.

The V and J genes are TRBV24-1 and TRBJ1-2; D not certain. V was pared by 9 bases and J by 7 bases, with 14 bases between. The V gene's germline CDR1 is KGHDR and CDR2 SFDVKD. The CDR3 consists of 12 residues. CDR3: CATSSSTGGYTF. The CDR3 DNA follows: TGTGCCACCTCCTCTTCGACGGGTGGCTACACCTTC.

J is TRBJ2-1 and V is TRBV5-1; 8 nucleotides line up with TRBD1. The CDR3 loop spans 15 amino acids. J gave up 8 bases and V 0 bases, and 7 bases lay outside the gene matches. Germline loops: CDR1 SGHRS, CDR2 YFSETQ. In DNA, the CDR3 is TGCGCCAGCAGCTTGGCCGGAGCAGGGGGCCATGAGCAGTTCTTC. It is translated as CASSLAGAGGHEQFF. Full variable domain (missing parts from reference TRBV5-1 and TRBJ2-1): KAGVTQTPRYLIKTRGQQVTLSCSPISGHRSVSWYQQTPGQGLQFLFEYFSETQRNKGNFPGRFSGRQFSNSRSEMNVSTLELGDSALYLCASSLAGAGGHEQFFGPGTRLTVL.

The rearrangement links TRBV7-3 to TRBJ2-2; 7 positions agree with TRBD2. The germline V gene encodes CDR1 SGHTA and CDR2 FQGTGA. V shed 5 bases, J shed 0 bases, and the junction held 3 bases outside the gene matches. This CDR3 spans 15 amino acids. This CDR3 reads CASSPAGANTGELFF. CDR3 nucleotide sequence: TGTGCCAGCAGCCCCGCGGGGGCGAACACCGGGGAGCTGTTTTTT.

The chain uses TRBV7-3 and TRBJ2-1; 7 bases align to TRBD1. Germline lookup yields CDR1 SGHTA and CDR2 FQGTGA. The CDR3 length is 15 residues. V shed 6 bases, J shed 9 bases, and the junction held 14 bases outside the gene matches. CDR3 sequence (DNA): TGTGCCAGCAGTCTAGGGGGCCAGGGGTATGGTGAGCAGTTCTTC. Protein: CASSLGGQGYGEQFF.

CDR3 nucleotides: TGTGCCAGCACGGGGAGCGGGTCCACCACAGATACGCAGTATTTT. This codes for CASTGSGSTTDTQYF. The rearrangement joins TRBV9 to TRBJ2-3, with D possibly being TRBD2 (6 bases). The CDR3 totals 15 residues. The germline V gene has CDR1 SGDLS and CDR2 YYNGEE. Trimming took 6 bases from V and 2 from J, leaving 16 bases between them.